This TCR beta chain was sequenced during a study of blood T cell repertoires in COVID-19. Study at large: COVID-19 samples from acute and convalescent phases originated in the United States, Italy and Spain.

Per the study methods: The assay estimated nucleated cells by amplifying reference gene primers. Sequenced by immunoSEQ multiplex PCR; TCRdb stores in-frame clones only, minus some. That table furnishes V, J and clone size, whereas the DNA furnished D and trimming. Among approximately 190,000 clones listed, 80% were seen once. This CDR3 region has 14 residues. Per the germline V gene, CDR1 is SGHTS and CDR2 is YDEGEE. Trimming removed 6 bases at V and 4 bases at J, with 16 bases between. The chain combines TRBV5-8 with TRBJ1-2; possibly TRBD1 for D (6 bases). The clonotype originates from a man aged 55 to 70 with acute or convalescent COVID-19. Sequencing used peripheral blood. The CDR3 here is CASIPSPGVYGYTF. In DNA, the CDR3 is TGTGCCAGCATCCCATCCCCAGGGGTCTATGGCTACACCTTC.